One sample yielded the 32 T cell receptor beta chains listed below, sequenced in a study of cytomegalovirus exposure and HLA in healthy donors. PCR amplification relied on 60 Vbeta primers (plus 13 Jbeta primers). The method was immunoSEQ multiplex PCR; TCRdb's version includes in-frame clones alone and lacks a portion of them. The table records some 120,000 clones, about 78% of them present only once. Material: PBMCs. The source is a woman aged 40 to 55 in good health and CMV-seropositive.

The chain carries TRBV6-5 and TRBJ2-5; 9 nucleotides line up with TRBD2. Germline assignment: CDR1 MNHEY and CDR2 SVGAGI. The J segment lost 2 bases and the V segment lost 2 bases, leaving 6 bases of the junction unmatched. The CDR3 consists of 16 residues. The CDR3 DNA reads as TGTGCCAGCAGTTACCCTCTGACTAGCGGTCAAGAGACCCAGTACTTC. Translation: CASSYPLTSGQETQYF.

This clone has a handful of counts. The chain joins TRBV6-1 to TRBJ1-4; no reliable D call. The germline V gene encodes CDR1 MNHNS and CDR2 SASEGT. The CDR3 consists of 14 residues. The V gene lost 6 bases and the J gene lost 2 bases, with 10 bases spanning the gap. The CDR3 spells CASSPGTTNEKLFF. CDR3 DNA: TGTGCCAGCAGCCCGGGAACTACTAATGAAAAACTGTTTTTT.

This clone was counted a few times. The chain couples TRBV2 to TRBJ1-1, with D unclear. The CDR3 covers 13 residues. Germline lookup yields CDR1 SNHLY and CDR2 FYNNEI. Trimming cost V 8 bases and J 3 bases, with 13 bases left between them. CDR3: CASPHERDTEAFF. The CDR3 DNA reads TGTGCCAGCCCACATGAACGGGACACTGAAGCTTTCTTT.

Concerning this clone itself: As the CDR3 is not closed by the conserved phenylalanine or tryptophan, this likely results from a read error. This chain links TRBV7-8 with TRBJ1-1, with a possible D match to TRBD1 (6 bases). Trimming removed 9 bases from V and 3 bases from J, with 20 bases in between. CDR1 and CDR2 from the germline V gene are SGHVS and FQNEAQ. This CDR3 comprises 15 residues. In nucleotides, the CDR3 is TGTGCCAGTACTACGCAGGGGAGTTTGTACACTGAAGCTTTCCTT. Translated, it gives CASTTQGSLYTEAFL.

This rearrangement joins TRBV29-1 to TRBJ1-2; D gene ambiguous. The germline CDR1 and CDR2 sequences are SQVTM and ANQGSEA. V lost 7 bases, J lost 6 bases, and 15 bases lay in between. CDR3 length: 12 residues. CDR3 region: CSGYSRANGYTF. Written as DNA, the CDR3 is TGCAGCGGTTATTCGAGGGCGAATGGCTACACCTTC.

The chain carries TRBV4-1 and TRBJ2-5; 9 bases align to TRBD1. Germline trimming cut 3 bases from V and 0 bases from J; bases unmatched to any gene: 2. This CDR3 is 15 amino acids long. CDR1 MGHRA and CDR2 YSYEKL come from the germline V gene. The CDR3 DNA reads as TGCGCCAGCAGCCAGGGACAGGGACACCAAGAGACCCAGTACTTC. This codes for CASSQGQGHQETQYF.

This clone was picked up a small number of times. The V call is TRBV5-1, the J call TRBJ2-3; 7 nucleotides line up with TRBD1. The CDR3 runs 16 residues. V gave up 1 base and J gave up 3 bases; unmatched junction bases: 8. Germline V gives CDR1 SGHRS, CDR2 YFSETQ. The CDR3 region is CASSLLGRGSTDTQYF. The CDR3 nucleotides are TGCGCCAGCAGCTTGTTAGGCAGGGGGTCGACAGATACGCAGTATTTT.

The chain recombines TRBV14 with TRBJ2-7, with 12 bases fitting TRBD1. CDR1 SGHDN and CDR2 FVKESK come from the germline V gene. After removal of 6 bases from V and 5 bases from J, the junction contained 11 bases not matched to a gene. The CDR3 has 16 amino acids. The chain's CDR3 is CASRRGGQGAGHEQYF. CDR3 coding DNA: TGTGCCAGCAGGCGAGGGGGACAGGGGGCGGGCCACGAGCAGTACTTC.

The chain combines TRBV9 with TRBJ1-1; D is undetermined. Germline-derived CDR1 and CDR2 are SGDLS and YYNGEE. This CDR3 spans 12 amino acids. The V end lost 4 bases, the J end lost 10 bases, and 14 bases lay between the germline ends. CDR3 protein: CASSLEDGRAFF. Written as DNA, the CDR3 is TGTGCCAGCAGCCTGGAGGACGGGAGAGCTTTCTTT. The full variable domain, completed using reference TRBV9 and TRBJ1-1, is DSGVTQTPKHLITATGQRVTLRCSPRSGDLSVYWYQQSLDQGLQFLIQYYNGEERAKGNILERFSAQQFPDLHSELNLSSLELGDSALYFCASSLEDGRAFFGQGTRLTVV.

The rearrangement uses TRBV7-3 and TRBJ2-7, with TRBD2 identical over 9 bases. V lost 5 bases to trimming and J lost 6 bases; unmatched junction nucleotides: 14. CDR3 length: 16 amino acids. CDR1 SGHTA and CDR2 FQGTGA come from the germline V gene. CDR3 protein: CASSPTGSRGGSEQYF. CDR3 DNA sequence: TGTGCCAGCAGCCCTACAGGTTCGCGGGGGGGCAGCGAGCAGTACTTC.

The chain's CDR3 is CASSQLGQINEKLFF. The CDR3 region has the DNA TGTGCCAGCAGTCAGCTGGGACAGATAAATGAAAAACTGTTTTTT. The chain uses TRBV28 and TRBJ1-4; 7 bases are a match to TRBD1. Losses at the gene ends were 5 bases for V and 5 bases for J; bases not matched to a gene: 8. The CDR3 has 15 amino acids. CDR1 and CDR2 from the germline V gene are MDHEN and SYDVKM.

The V call is TRBV7-8, the J call TRBJ1-5; D is unresolved. Trimming removed 1 base from V and 5 bases from J, with 12 bases in between. Germline V gives CDR1 SGHVS, CDR2 FQNEAQ. The CDR3 covers 15 residues. This chain's CDR3 is CASSLVQSFDQPQHF. DNA of the CDR3: TGTGCCAGCAGCTTAGTACAGTCTTTTGATCAGCCCCAGCATTTT.

The V call is TRBV7-8, the J call TRBJ2-5, with 7 bases that match TRBD1. The J call is uncertain, as TRBJ2-7 better fits the DNA end. This CDR3 has 14 residues. CDR1 and CDR2 (germline): SGHVS, FQNEAQ. CDR3 residues: CASSPRDSSYEQYF. In nucleotides, the CDR3 is TGTGCCAGCAGCCCTCGGGACAGCTCCTACGAGCAGTACTTC.

The V gene is TRBV7-2, the J gene TRBJ2-1; a weak D match, TRBD1 (6 bases). V was cut by 5 bases and J by 8 bases, with 16 bases left in between. There are 14 residues in the CDR3. Germline V CDR1 and CDR2: SGHTA, FQGNSA. In nucleotides, the CDR3 is TGTGCCAGCAGCAGCAGGGGCCTTATAGATGAGCAGTTCTTC. Protein sequence: CASSSRGLIDEQFF.

V gene TRBV6-5 combines with J gene TRBJ2-3, with TRBD2 matching over 9 bases. There are 16 residues in the CDR3. V dropped 0 bases and J dropped 5; count of bases not matched to a gene: 6. The germline gives CDR1 MNHEY, CDR2 SVGAGI. CDR3 sequence reads: CASSYSGRGGRDTQYF. The CDR3 DNA follows: TGTGCCAGCAGTTACTCGGGGCGGGGGGGCAGAGATACGCAGTATTTT.

V is TRBV6-5 and J is TRBJ1-2; unclear D gene. V gave up 7 bases and J gave up 2 bases, with 11 bases separating them. This CDR3 comprises 13 residues. CDR1 is MNHEY and CDR2 is SVGAGI in the germline V gene. CDR3 in amino acids: CASTLDGNYGYTF. The CDR3 DNA is TGTGCCAGCACTCTCGACGGGAACTATGGCTACACCTTC.

The chain employs TRBV6-6 and TRBJ1-5; the D is unclear. The CDR3 extends over 15 amino acids. V lost 0 bases to trimming and J lost 7 bases, with 13 bases between them. The V gene's germline CDR1 is MNHNY and CDR2 SVGAGI (reference sequence). CDR3 in amino acids: CASSYSEAVRQPQHF. CDR3 sequence (DNA): TGTGCCAGCAGTTACTCTGAGGCAGTCCGGCAGCCCCAGCATTTT.

The chain joins TRBV6-5 to TRBJ2-7, with 7 bases matching TRBD2. The CDR3 extends over 15 amino acids. Germline CDR1 is MNHEY and CDR2 is SVGAGI. With 2 bases clipped from V and 2 bases from J, the junction kept 6 bases outside the gene matches. CDR3 DNA: TGTGCCAGCAGTTACGAGCGGGGTCGTACCTACGAGCAGTACTTC. This codes for CASSYERGRTYEQYF.

This rearrangement joins TRBV5-6 to TRBJ1-2, with TRBD1 identical over 7 bases. This CDR3 region has 14 residues. V shed 3 bases, J shed 7 bases, and the junction held 9 bases outside the gene matches. Germline loops: CDR1 SGHDT, CDR2 YYEEEE. The CDR3 region has the DNA TGTGCCAGCAGCTACCGGACAGGTTTTGGTGGCTACACCTTC. Its protein is CASSYRTGFGGYTF.

For the CDR3, the DNA is TGTGCCAGCAGCCCCCTGGACATGAACACTGAAGCTTTCTTT. This codes for CASSPLDMNTEAFF. The J gene is TRBJ1-1, the V gene TRBV11-2, with D possibly being TRBD1 (5 bases). This CDR3 region has 14 residues. Germline CDR1 SGHAT, CDR2 FQNNGV. V was shortened by 5 bases and J by 0 bases, with 10 bases between the two germline ends.

The chain recombines TRBV5-1 with TRBJ2-5; 12 bases match TRBD1. Trimming cost V 4 bases and J 9 bases; bases outside gene matches: 16. The germline V gene encodes CDR1 SGHRS and CDR2 YFSETQ. CDR3 length: 17 amino acids. CDR3 in amino acids: CASSNDPGQGASLAQYF. The CDR3 nucleotides are TGCGCCAGCAGCAACGATCCGGGACAGGGGGCGTCCCTGGCCCAGTACTTC. Together with reference TRBV5-1 and TRBJ2-5, the CDR3 gives the full variable domain: KAGVTQTPRYLIKTRGQQVTLSCSPISGHRSVSWYQQTPGQGLQFLFEYFSETQRNKGNFPGRFSGRQFSNSRSEMNVSTLELGDSALYLCASSNDPGQGASLAQYFGPGTRLLVL.

This rearrangement joins TRBV29-1 to TRBJ2-1; TRBD2 matches 10 bases. After removal of 2 bases from V and 10 bases from J, the junction contained 11 bases not matched to a gene. The CDR3 extends over 15 amino acids. Looked up from germline, CDR1 is SQVTM and CDR2 is ANQGSEA. CDR3 sequence reads: CSVEIQRGGRYEQFF. CDR3 coding DNA: TGCAGCGTTGAAATCCAGCGGGGGGGCCGTTACGAGCAGTTCTTC.

The V call is TRBV5-4, the J call TRBJ2-7, with a possible D match to TRBD2 (7 bases). The ends were cut back, 5 bases at V and 3 bases at J, with 24 bases in the middle. The CDR3 has 17 amino acids. Germline CDR1 SGHNT, CDR2 YYREEE (reference sequence). The CDR3 here is CASSSPAGASGRYEQYF. DNA for the CDR3: TGTGCCAGCAGTTCCCCCGCGGGGGCTAGCGGACGCTACGAGCAGTACTTC.

The chain couples TRBV2 to TRBJ2-6; the match to TRBD1 covers 8 bases. Germline V CDR1 and CDR2: SNHLY, FYNNEI. This CDR3 region has 16 residues. V dropped 6 bases and J dropped 2; count of bases not matched to a gene: 6. CDR3 sequence reads: CASSPDRGTGANVLTF. The DNA of the CDR3 is TGTGCCAGCAGCCCAGACAGGGGAACTGGGGCCAACGTCCTGACTTTC.

V usage is TRBV4-1 and J usage is TRBJ2-7; the match to TRBD2 covers 8 bases. J was trimmed by 4 bases and V by 0 bases; bases with no gene match: 5. The CDR3 totals 15 residues. Germline-derived CDR1 and CDR2 are MGHRA and YSYEKL. In DNA, the CDR3 is TGCGCCAGCAGCCAAGATGTCGGGGGGGCTTACGAGCAGTACTTC. As protein: CASSQDVGGAYEQYF.

This chain connects TRBV6-1 to TRBJ1-2; a weak D match, TRBD1 (6 bases). V lost 2 bases and J lost 4, with 14 bases in between. Per germline, CDR1 MNHNS and CDR2 SASEGT. The CDR3 runs 15 residues. The CDR3 nucleotides read TGTGCCAGCAGTGAAAACAGGGCAAATCGCTATGGCTACACCTTC. It encodes CASSENRANRYGYTF.

In regard to this clone: Additional DNA sequences in this sample encode the identical CDR3. The chain is built from TRBV18 and TRBJ2-5; D is perhaps TRBD1 (6 bases). Trimming left V 3 bases short and J 2 bases short, with 13 bases between. The CDR3 runs to 15 residues. Germline-derived CDR1 and CDR2 are KGHSH and LQKENI. CDR3 DNA: TGTGCCAGCTCACCGGGACAAGGACCTCAAGAGACCCAGTACTTC. This encodes CASSPGQGPQETQYF.

This clone was seen once. V and J are TRBV2 and TRBJ2-5; D may be TRBD2 (6 bases). With 6 bases removed from V and 10 bases from J, the gap between germline ends came to 18 bases. The CDR3 covers 13 residues. From germline, CDR1 is SNHLY and CDR2 FYNNEI. The CDR3 loop reads CASRRDLGGSQYF. DNA for the CDR3: TGTGCCAGCAGGAGGGACCTGGGGGGAAGCCAGTACTTC.

This clone has more than one count but fewer than ten. The chain combines TRBV7-3 with TRBJ1-2; no clear D gene. Germline CDR1 SGHTA, CDR2 FQGTGA. CDR3 length equals 21 residues. V lost 5 bases to trimming and J lost 8 bases, with 39 bases between them. As DNA, the CDR3 is TGTGCCAGCAGCCGATTTCCCCCTAGCCCCACGAACTTTGGATTGGGTAACGGCTACACCTTC. This gives the protein CASSRFPPSPTNFGLGNGYTF.

The rearrangement joins TRBV4-1 to TRBJ2-7; TRBD1 matches at 8 bases. CDR3 length: 17 residues. J lost 2 bases, V lost 3 bases, and 12 bases had no gene match. CDR1 and CDR2 from the germline V gene are MGHRA and YSYEKL. CDR3 coding DNA: TGCGCCAGCAGCCATGTCGTCTCGCAGGGGGCCCCCTACGAGCAGTACTTC. Encoded protein: CASSHVVSQGAPYEQYF.

The rearrangement uses TRBV18 and TRBJ2-3; 14 bases fit TRBD2. The CDR3 is 19 residues long. The V gene's germline CDR1 is KGHSH and CDR2 LQKENI. Germline trimming cut 5 bases from V and 4 bases from J; bases unmatched to any gene: 14. The CDR3 loop reads CASSSSPQGLAGAPDTQYF. CDR3 in DNA: TGTGCCAGCTCATCATCACCTCAGGGACTAGCGGGGGCCCCAGATACGCAGTATTTT.

As for this clone: This specimen includes other DNA sequences encoding the same CDR3. The chain employs TRBV5-1 and TRBJ2-2, with D possibly being TRBD1 (5 bases). V dropped 1 base and J dropped 5 bases, with 6 bases sitting between them. This CDR3 region has 13 residues. Germline CDR1 reads SGHRS; CDR2 reads YFSETQ. CDR3 nucleotide sequence: TGCGCCAGCAGCTTGCAGGGAACCGGGGAGCTGTTTTTT. It is translated as CASSLQGTGELFF.